The clone carrying this T cell receptor beta chain was detected a few times. Measured with immunoSEQ multiplex PCR; TCRdb has only the in-frame clones, and not every one. The repertoire holds about 130,000 clones, with approximately 74% as singletons. This entry belongs to a study of blood T cell repertoires in COVID-19. CDR1 and CDR2 (germline): MGHRA, YSYEKL. CDR3 size: 15 residues. Deletions cut 4 bases from V and 6 bases from J, with 16 bases between. Specimen: peripheral blood. This chain links TRBV4-1 with TRBJ1-5; possibly TRBD1 for D (5 bases). The clonotype was recovered from a man of 80 years or more with COVID-19, enrolled during active disease. The CDR3 DNA reads as TGCGCCAGCAGCCCGGCTGGGGCCGGCGTTCAGCCCCAGCATTTT. Its translation is CASSPAGAGVQPQHF.